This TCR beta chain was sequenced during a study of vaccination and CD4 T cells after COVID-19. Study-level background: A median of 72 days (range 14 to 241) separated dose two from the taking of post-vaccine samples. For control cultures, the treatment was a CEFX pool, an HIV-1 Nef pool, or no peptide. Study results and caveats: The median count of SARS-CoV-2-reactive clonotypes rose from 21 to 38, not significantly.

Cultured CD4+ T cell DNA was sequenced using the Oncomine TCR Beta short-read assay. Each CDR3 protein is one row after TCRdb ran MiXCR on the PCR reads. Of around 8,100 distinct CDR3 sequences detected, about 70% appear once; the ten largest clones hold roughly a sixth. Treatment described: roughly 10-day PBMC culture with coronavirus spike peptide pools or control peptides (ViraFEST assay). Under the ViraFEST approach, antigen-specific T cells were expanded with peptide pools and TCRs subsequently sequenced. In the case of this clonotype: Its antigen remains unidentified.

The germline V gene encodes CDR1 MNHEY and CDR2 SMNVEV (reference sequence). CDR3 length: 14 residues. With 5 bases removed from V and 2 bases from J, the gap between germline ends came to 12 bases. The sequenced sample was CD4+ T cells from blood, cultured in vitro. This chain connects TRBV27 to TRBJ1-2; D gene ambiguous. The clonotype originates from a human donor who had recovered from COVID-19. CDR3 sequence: CASSLRDTNYGYTF. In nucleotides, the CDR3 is TGTGCCAGCAGTCTCCGCGACACAAACTATGGCTACACCTTC.